Listed below are T cell receptor beta chains from one sample, sequenced in a study of shared clonotypes between healthy human individuals. Sequencing used immunoSEQ multiplex PCR; TCRdb keeps in-frame clones, though not all of them. The data hold roughly 2.1 million clones, with just over 90% observed a single time. Material: naive CD8+ T cells from PBMCs. Receptor source: a young man in good health. Some clones in this sample may be carry-over from other donors' samples. CDR3s include the opening cysteine and the closing phenylalanine or tryptophan. D genes are given only for firm matches. The size of a clone is reported for some rows only, either as once, few or many, or as a class for expanded clones.

v_call: TRBV7-9; clone_size: .; j_call: TRBJ1-1; d_call: .; cdr3_nt: TGTGCCAGCATAAGGGGAACTGAAGCTTTCTTT; cdr3_aa: CASIRGTEAFF
v_call: TRBV15; clone_size: .; j_call: TRBJ1-1; d_call: .; cdr3_nt: TGTGCCACCAGCGATAGAGTGACCCCGGTTGAAGCTTTCTTT; cdr3_aa: CATSDRVTPVEAFF
v_call: TRBV6-6; clone_size: .; j_call: TRBJ2-7; d_call: .; cdr3_nt: TGTGCCAGCAGTTACTCCGGGGGCGTAAAAACCTACGAGCAGTACTTC; cdr3_aa: CASSYSGGVKTYEQYF
v_call: TRBV7-8; clone_size: .; j_call: TRBJ1-1; d_call: .; cdr3_nt: TGTGCCAGCAGCTTAGGACTACCGAACACTGAAGCTTTCTTT; cdr3_aa: CASSLGLPNTEAFF
v_call: TRBV25-1; clone_size: .; j_call: TRBJ1-2; d_call: TRBD1; cdr3_nt: TGTGCCAGCAGTAAGACAGGGCTCGGTGGCTACACCTTC; cdr3_aa: CASSKTGLGGYTF
v_call: TRBV29-1; clone_size: .; j_call: TRBJ1-1; d_call: .; cdr3_nt: TGCAGCGTTGAAGATCCGGAGCGGGGTGGTAGCGTGGAAGCTTTCTTT; cdr3_aa: CSVEDPERGGSVEAFF
v_call: TRBV6-5; clone_size: .; j_call: TRBJ2-1; d_call: .; cdr3_nt: TGTGCCAGCAGTTACTCGGTAGGGGGCTCCTACAATGAGCAGTTCTTC; cdr3_aa: CASSYSVGGSYNEQFF
v_call: TRBV27; clone_size: .; j_call: TRBJ1-2; d_call: .; cdr3_nt: TGTGCCAGCAGTCCCGATTGGGGGAGAGATGGCTACACCTTC; cdr3_aa: CASSPDWGRDGYTF
v_call: TRBV11-2; clone_size: .; j_call: TRBJ2-7; d_call: .; cdr3_nt: TGTGCCAGCAGCTTTGGGCCGCTTGAGCAGTACTTC; cdr3_aa: CASSFGPLEQYF
v_call: TRBV7-9; clone_size: .; j_call: TRBJ1-4; d_call: .; cdr3_nt: TGTGCCAGCACCAGAAATGAAAAACTGTTTTTT; cdr3_aa: CASTRNEKLFF
v_call: TRBV29-1; clone_size: .; j_call: TRBJ2-1; d_call: TRBD2; cdr3_nt: TGCAGCGTTGAGTGCCGGGAGGGGTTAGGTGAGCAGTTCTTC; cdr3_aa: CSVECREGLGEQFF
v_call: TRBV4-1; clone_size: once; j_call: TRBJ2-1; d_call: TRBD2; cdr3_nt: TGCGCCAGCAGCCCCTGGGGTAGCGGGACCAATGAGCAGTTCTTC; cdr3_aa: CASSPWGSGTNEQFF
v_call: TRBV19; clone_size: .; j_call: TRBJ1-5; d_call: TRBD1; cdr3_nt: TGTGCCAGTAGTATGGGACAGGGTGGTCAGCCCCAGCATTTT; cdr3_aa: CASSMGQGGQPQHF
v_call: TRBV29-1; clone_size: .; j_call: TRBJ1-2; d_call: .; cdr3_nt: TGCAGCGTTGAAGACAGGGTCCTTACACATAGCGACTATGGCTACACCTTC; cdr3_aa: CSVEDRVLTHSDYGYTF
v_call: TRBV9; clone_size: .; j_call: TRBJ2-7; d_call: .; cdr3_nt: TGTGCCAGCAGCGTAGGCTGGGGTACGTACGAGCAGTACTTC; cdr3_aa: CASSVGWGTYEQYF
v_call: TRBV5-6; clone_size: .; j_call: TRBJ1-1; d_call: .; cdr3_nt: TGTGCCAGCAGCTTTGTATTACCCAGGAGACCGAACACTGAAGCTTTCTTT; cdr3_aa: CASSFVLPRRPNTEAFF
v_call: TRBV11-3; clone_size: .; j_call: TRBJ1-5; d_call: .; cdr3_nt: TGTGCCAGCAGCCCCAGGGGCCCGAGGGGATATCAGCCCCAGCATTTT; cdr3_aa: CASSPRGPRGYQPQHF
v_call: TRBV25-1; clone_size: .; j_call: TRBJ2-7; d_call: .; cdr3_nt: TGTGCCAGCAGTCCTGCGGGGAGGTCCTACGAGCAGTACTTC; cdr3_aa: CASSPAGRSYEQYF
v_call: TRBV5-1; clone_size: once; j_call: TRBJ2-3; d_call: TRBD2; cdr3_nt: TGCGCCAGCAGAATAGCGGGAGGGGGCACAGATACGCAGTATTTT; cdr3_aa: CASRIAGGGTDTQYF
v_call: TRBV21-1; clone_size: .; j_call: TRBJ2-7; d_call: .; cdr3_nt: TGTGCCAGCAGCCCCCGGGCTATTGTAGGGGCCTACGAGCAGTACTTC; cdr3_aa: CASSPRAIVGAYEQYF
v_call: TRBV6-5; clone_size: .; j_call: TRBJ1-5; d_call: .; cdr3_nt: TGTGCCAGCTCAAAAACCCTGGATGGCAATCAGCCCCAGCATTTT; cdr3_aa: CASSKTLDGNQPQHF
v_call: TRBV6-5; clone_size: .; j_call: TRBJ1-1; d_call: TRBD1; cdr3_nt: TGTGCCAGCAGTTATCTCTCCGGGACAGGTGCCGAAGCTTTCTTT; cdr3_aa: CASSYLSGTGAEAFF
v_call: TRBV25-1; clone_size: .; j_call: TRBJ2-5; d_call: TRBD2; cdr3_nt: TGTGCCAGCAGTGAACCTGTAAGGCTAGCGGGAGGGCAAGAGACCCAGTACTTC; cdr3_aa: CASSEPVRLAGGQETQYF
v_call: TRBV4-1; clone_size: .; j_call: TRBJ2-7; d_call: .; cdr3_nt: TGCGCCAGCAGCCAAGGGGGAGAGGGGCGTATATTC; cdr3_aa: CASSQGGEGRIF
v_call: TRBV11-2; clone_size: .; j_call: TRBJ2-5; d_call: TRBD2; cdr3_nt: TGTGCCAGCAGCTCCCGGGGGGGAGGGACGCACCAAGAGACCCAGTACTTC; cdr3_aa: CASSSRGGGTHQETQYF
v_call: TRBV27; clone_size: .; j_call: TRBJ2-7; d_call: .; cdr3_nt: TGTGCCAGCAGTTTAAGGATTGGGTGGGAGCAGTACTTC; cdr3_aa: CASSLRIGWEQYF
v_call: TRBV27; clone_size: .; j_call: TRBJ2-1; d_call: .; cdr3_nt: TGTGCCAGCAGTTTATGGGCAGGGCCGAACGATGAGCAGTTCTTC; cdr3_aa: CASSLWAGPNDEQFF
v_call: TRBV28; clone_size: once; j_call: TRBJ2-3; d_call: TRBD2; cdr3_nt: TGTGCCAGCAGTTCACTAGCGGAGGACACAGATACGCAGTATTTT; cdr3_aa: CASSSLAEDTDTQYF
v_call: TRBV29-1; clone_size: .; j_call: TRBJ2-1; d_call: TRBD2; cdr3_nt: TGCAGCGTTGCGGGCAGGGAACAACTAGCGGGAGGGCAAAAATACAATGAGCAGTTCTTC; cdr3_aa: CSVAGREQLAGGQKYNEQFF
v_call: TRBV5-1; clone_size: .; j_call: TRBJ2-1; d_call: .; cdr3_nt: TGCGCCAGCAGCACCCCCGGAGCCGGGAGAAGCTCCTACAATGAGCAGTTCTTC; cdr3_aa: CASSTPGAGRSSYNEQFF
v_call: TRBV19; clone_size: .; j_call: TRBJ2-2; d_call: TRBD2; cdr3_nt: TGTGCCAGTAGTATGAGGGGCCTCCGAGCGGGAGACACCGGGGAGCTGTTTTTT; cdr3_aa: CASSMRGLRAGDTGELFF
v_call: TRBV11-2; clone_size: .; j_call: TRBJ2-7; d_call: .; cdr3_nt: TGTGCCAGCAGCTTGAAGGGTTACGAGCAGTACTTC; cdr3_aa: CASSLKGYEQYF
v_call: TRBV4-2; clone_size: .; j_call: TRBJ2-7; d_call: TRBD2; cdr3_nt: TGTGCCAGCAGCCAAGATTCGGGGACTAATAACTACGAGCAGTACTTC; cdr3_aa: CASSQDSGTNNYEQYF
v_call: TRBV7-9; clone_size: .; j_call: TRBJ1-5; d_call: .; cdr3_nt: TGTGCCAGCAGCTCGGATCTTCAGCCCCAGCATTTT; cdr3_aa: CASSSDLQPQHF
v_call: TRBV27; clone_size: .; j_call: TRBJ1-5; d_call: .; cdr3_nt: TGTGCCAGCAGTTTATCGGGCGGTCAGCCCCAGCATTTT; cdr3_aa: CASSLSGGQPQHF
v_call: TRBV9; clone_size: .; j_call: TRBJ2-1; d_call: .; cdr3_nt: TGTGCCAGCAGCCCCGACGGTGGGGGGGCGCGGTGGAATGAGCAGTTCTTC; cdr3_aa: CASSPDGGGARWNEQFF
v_call: TRBV10-3; clone_size: few; j_call: TRBJ1-1; d_call: .; cdr3_nt: TGTGCCACCGCCGCGCTGAACACTGAAGCTTTCTTT; cdr3_aa: CATAALNTEAFF
v_call: TRBV29-1; clone_size: .; j_call: TRBJ2-7; d_call: TRBD2; cdr3_nt: TGCAGCGTTGGAGGACTAGCGGAAGGATACGAGCAGTACTTC; cdr3_aa: CSVGGLAEGYEQYF
v_call: TRBV9; clone_size: once; j_call: TRBJ2-2; d_call: .; cdr3_nt: TGTGCCAGCAGCGTAGCCTCAGGGGCCGGGATTCCCACCGGGGAGCTGTTTTTT; cdr3_aa: CASSVASGAGIPTGELFF
v_call: TRBV28; clone_size: .; j_call: TRBJ2-5; d_call: .; cdr3_nt: TGTGCCAGCAGTTTAAGGGCGGAACCCCAAGAGACCCAGTACTTC; cdr3_aa: CASSLRAEPQETQYF
v_call: TRBV7-9; clone_size: .; j_call: TRBJ2-1; d_call: .; cdr3_nt: TGTGCCAGCAGCTTAGCCCCGAACAATGAGCAGTTCTTC; cdr3_aa: CASSLAPNNEQFF
v_call: TRBV27; clone_size: .; j_call: TRBJ2-5; d_call: .; cdr3_nt: TGTGCCAGCAGTTTGAGGCGGGGCCGGGAGACCCAGTACTTC; cdr3_aa: CASSLRRGRETQYF
v_call: TRBV4-3; clone_size: once; j_call: TRBJ2-3; d_call: TRBD2; cdr3_nt: TGCGCCAGCAGCCAAGATCCCCTAGCGGGAGTTTCAGATACGCAGTATTTT; cdr3_aa: CASSQDPLAGVSDTQYF
v_call: TRBV10-3; clone_size: .; j_call: TRBJ2-1; d_call: TRBD2; cdr3_nt: TGTGCCATCAGTGGTCCTAGCGGAGCCGCTAAGGGGTACAATGAGCAGTTCTTC; cdr3_aa: CAISGPSGAAKGYNEQFF
v_call: TRBV7-6; clone_size: .; j_call: TRBJ2-3; d_call: .; cdr3_nt: TGTGCCAGCAGCTTAGGGAGGACAGATACGCAGTATTTT; cdr3_aa: CASSLGRTDTQYF
v_call: TRBV19; clone_size: .; j_call: TRBJ1-5; d_call: .; cdr3_nt: TGTGCCAGTAGGCCGGGACCGAATTATCAGCCCCAGCATTTT; cdr3_aa: CASRPGPNYQPQHF
v_call: TRBV11-2; clone_size: .; j_call: TRBJ2-7; d_call: .; cdr3_nt: TGTGCCAGCAGCTCTAACTACGAGCAGTACTTC; cdr3_aa: CASSSNYEQYF
v_call: TRBV9; clone_size: once; j_call: TRBJ2-7; d_call: .; cdr3_nt: TGTGCCAGCAGCGCCGGCTCTGGGGGAAACGAGCAGTACTTC; cdr3_aa: CASSAGSGGNEQYF
v_call: TRBV29-1; clone_size: few; j_call: TRBJ1-1; d_call: TRBD1; cdr3_nt: TGCAGCGTTCAAGACAGGGAGACTGAAGCTTTCTTT; cdr3_aa: CSVQDRETEAFF
v_call: TRBV7-6; clone_size: .; j_call: TRBJ2-7; d_call: TRBD2; cdr3_nt: TGTGCCAGCAGCTTGAAGACTAGCGCGACCTACGAGCAGTACTTC; cdr3_aa: CASSLKTSATYEQYF
v_call: TRBV7-2; clone_size: .; j_call: TRBJ2-7; d_call: .; cdr3_nt: TGTGCCAGCAGCTTAGGCCGCCTCGAGCAGTACTTC; cdr3_aa: CASSLGRLEQYF
v_call: TRBV7-9; clone_size: .; j_call: TRBJ2-5; d_call: .; cdr3_nt: TGTGCCAGCAGCTTAGGGATCGAGACCCAGTACTTC; cdr3_aa: CASSLGIETQYF
v_call: TRBV9; clone_size: .; j_call: TRBJ2-7; d_call: TRBD2; cdr3_nt: TGTGCCAGCAGCGAAAATCCCGGGACTAGCGGAAAGTTCCCCTACGAGCAGTACTTC; cdr3_aa: CASSENPGTSGKFPYEQYF
v_call: TRBV19; clone_size: .; j_call: TRBJ1-5; d_call: .; cdr3_nt: TGTGCCAGTAGTATAGCCCGTTGGGGCAATCAGCCCCAGCATTTT; cdr3_aa: CASSIARWGNQPQHF
v_call: TRBV7-9; clone_size: .; j_call: TRBJ1-5; d_call: TRBD1; cdr3_nt: TGTGCCAGCAGCCCAGGGGGCCAGGGGGCTCACCAGCCCCAGCATTTT; cdr3_aa: CASSPGGQGAHQPQHF
v_call: TRBV4-3; clone_size: .; j_call: TRBJ2-2; d_call: TRBD2; cdr3_nt: TGCGCCAGCAGCCAAGATCCGGCTCGCGGGGGGGCCGTAACCGGGGAGCTGTTTTTT; cdr3_aa: CASSQDPARGGAVTGELFF
v_call: TRBV7-6; clone_size: .; j_call: TRBJ1-3; d_call: .; cdr3_nt: TGTGCCAGCAGCCCGGGACATGGCTCTGGAAACACCATATATTTT; cdr3_aa: CASSPGHGSGNTIYF
v_call: TRBV19; clone_size: .; j_call: TRBJ1-1; d_call: TRBD1; cdr3_nt: TGTGCCAGTAGTGACGGGACAGTTCTTACCATGAACACTGAAGCTTTCTTT; cdr3_aa: CASSDGTVLTMNTEAFF
v_call: TRBV7-9; clone_size: once; j_call: TRBJ2-2; d_call: .; cdr3_nt: TGTGCCAGCAGCTCGCTCTTCACCGGGGAGCTGTTTTTT; cdr3_aa: CASSSLFTGELFF